This T cell receptor beta chain was sequenced in a study of shared clonotypes between healthy human individuals. CD4+ cells yielded CD45RA+ naive and CD45RA-negative memory subsets. Germline CDR1 LNHDA, CDR2 SQIVND (reference sequence). J gave up 3 bases and V 7 bases, and 6 bases lay outside the gene matches. The CDR3 covers 14 residues. Findings and caveats of the study: Non-shared clonotypes had lower generation probabilities than clonotypes shared by all four sorted-subset donors.

To note about this clone: The antigen is unknown.

Source study methods: Junction-only sequences produced by ImmunoSEQ had no quality scores, so filtering differed. Profiled with immunoSEQ multiplex PCR; TCRdb holds only in-frame clones, not every one. That table is the source of V, J and clone size, and D and trimming were worked out from the DNA. The sample consists of around 1,000,000 clones, about 80% of them appearing once. The TCR sequence derives from a man between 18 and 35 years old in good health. Some clones in this sample may be carry-over from other donors' samples. The V gene is TRBV19, the J gene TRBJ1-2, with 9 bases that match TRBD1. The sequencing input was memory CD4+ T cells from PBMCs. Subset specified: CD45RA-negative fraction. The CDR3 sequence: CASTGQGVHYGYTF. CDR3 coding DNA: TGTGCCAGTACGGGACAGGGAGTGCACTATGGCTACACCTTC.